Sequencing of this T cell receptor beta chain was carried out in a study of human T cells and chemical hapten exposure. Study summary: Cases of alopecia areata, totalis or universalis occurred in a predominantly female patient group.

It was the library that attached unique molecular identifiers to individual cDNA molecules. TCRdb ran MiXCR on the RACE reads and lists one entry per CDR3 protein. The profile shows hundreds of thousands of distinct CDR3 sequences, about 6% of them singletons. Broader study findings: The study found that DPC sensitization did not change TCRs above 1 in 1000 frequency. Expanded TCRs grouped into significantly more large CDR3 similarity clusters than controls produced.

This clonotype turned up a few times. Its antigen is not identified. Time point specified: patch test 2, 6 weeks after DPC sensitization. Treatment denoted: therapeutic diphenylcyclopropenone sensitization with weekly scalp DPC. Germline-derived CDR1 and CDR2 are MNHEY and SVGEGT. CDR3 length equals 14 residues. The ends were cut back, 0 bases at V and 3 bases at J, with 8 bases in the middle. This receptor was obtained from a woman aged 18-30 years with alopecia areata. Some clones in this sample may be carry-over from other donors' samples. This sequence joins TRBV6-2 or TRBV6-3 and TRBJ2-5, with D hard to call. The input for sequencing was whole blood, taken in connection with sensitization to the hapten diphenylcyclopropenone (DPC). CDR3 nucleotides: TGTGCCAGCAGTTACTCGGGCACCAAAGAGACCCAGTACTTC. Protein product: CASSYSGTKETQYF.